Here is one T cell receptor beta chain with its context. As yet, its antigen is unknown. The record originates from a study of CD8+CD57+ T cells in acquired aplastic anemia. The length of the CDR3 is 15 residues. Germline V gene lookup returns CDR1 SGHTA and CDR2 FQGNSA. The junction had 10 bases not matched to a gene; V was cut back by 5 bases and J by 3 bases. Study conclusions and caveats: Patients were compared with controls for CD8+ Simpson's diversity, and no significant difference emerged.

Genomic DNA provided the template from which TCR beta VDJ and CDR3 profiles were obtained. Each CDR3 protein gets one entry after TCRdb re-called the reads with MiXCR. This table holds about 170,000 distinct CDR3 sequences, around 60% found once. Sequencing input: sorted CD4+, CD8+, or CD8+CD57+ T cells (not recorded which) from PBMCs. This receptor was identified in a human donor in good health. The V call is TRBV7-2, the J call TRBJ2-7, with 7 bases matching TRBD2. DNA for the CDR3: TGTGCCAGCAGCCCCCTTCCGCGGGAGAGCTACGAGCAGTACTTC. Its protein is CASSPLPRESYEQYF.